The TCR beta chain described here comes from a study of monozygotic twins with inflammatory bowel disease. TCRdb re-called the 5' RACE reads and gives one entry per CDR3 protein, without DNA. The sample table sets out around 200,000 distinct CDR3 sequences. Per the germline V gene, CDR1 is DFQATT and CDR2 is SNEGSKA (reference sequence). The CDR3 loop spans 12 amino acids. This sequence was found in a human donor with ulcerative colitis or Crohn's disease, or a healthy co-twin of an affected twin (not recorded which). Sequenced material: blood. The rearrangement uses TRBV20-1 and TRBJ2-3; the TCRdb call, TRBD2, lacks DNA for checking. The CDR3: CSVAQRGDTQYF.